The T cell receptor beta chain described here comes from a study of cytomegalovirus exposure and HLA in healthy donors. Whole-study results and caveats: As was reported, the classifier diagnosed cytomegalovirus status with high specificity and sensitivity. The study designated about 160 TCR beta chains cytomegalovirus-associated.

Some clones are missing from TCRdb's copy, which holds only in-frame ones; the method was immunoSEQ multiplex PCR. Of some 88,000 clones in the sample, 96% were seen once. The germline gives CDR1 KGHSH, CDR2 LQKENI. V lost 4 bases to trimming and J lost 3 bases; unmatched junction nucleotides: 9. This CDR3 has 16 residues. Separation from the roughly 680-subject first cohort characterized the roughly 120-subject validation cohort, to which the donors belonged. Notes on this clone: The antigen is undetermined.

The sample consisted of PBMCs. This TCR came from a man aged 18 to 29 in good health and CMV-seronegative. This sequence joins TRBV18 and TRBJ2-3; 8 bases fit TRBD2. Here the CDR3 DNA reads TGTGCCAGCTCACTACTCGGGTTAGCGGGGACAGATACGCAGTATTTT. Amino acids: CASSLLGLAGTDTQYF. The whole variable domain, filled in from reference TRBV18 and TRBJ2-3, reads NAGVMQNPRHLVRRRGQEARLRCSPMKGHSHVYWYRQLPEEGLKFMVYLQKENIIDESGMPKERFSAEFPKEGPSILRIQQVVRGDSAAYFCASSLLGLAGTDTQYFGPGTRLTVL.